These 4 T cell receptor beta chains share one sample of origin, sequenced in a study of shared clonotypes between healthy human individuals. Measured with immunoSEQ multiplex PCR; TCRdb has only the in-frame clones, and not every one. The repertoire holds fewer than 700,000 clones, approximately 95% seen once, with over 0.1% in the top ten. CD45RO-negative, CCR7-selected cells formed the naive CD8 fraction, which excluded terminally differentiated effector memory CD45RA+ cells. The source material was naive CD8+ T cells sorted from blood. These receptors were obtained from a woman between 25 and 40 years old in good health.

This clone is a singleton in its sample. V gene TRBV13 combines with J gene TRBJ1-1; 8 bases match TRBD1. This CDR3 is 14 amino acids long. Looked up from germline, CDR1 is PRHDT and CDR2 is FYEKMQ (reference sequence). V lost 5 bases and J lost 7; bases outside the gene matches: 9. The CDR3 sequence: CASSGRTGKGEAFF. Written as DNA, the CDR3 is TGTGCCAGCAGCGGGCGGACAGGGAAGGGTGAAGCTTTCTTT. The full variable domain, rest sourced from reference TRBV13 and TRBJ1-1, is AAGVIQSPRHLIKEKRETATLKCYPIPRHDTVYWYQQGPGQDPQFLISFYEKMQSDKGSIPDRFSAQQFSDYHSELNMSSLELGDSALYFCASSGRTGKGEAFFGQGTRLTVV.

The gene calls are TRBV7-9 and TRBJ2-7; D is undetermined. The CDR3 contains 13 residues. CDR1 SEHNR and CDR2 FQNEAQ come from the germline V gene (reference sequence). V lost 3 bases and J lost 0, with 6 bases in between. The CDR3 loop reads CASSFENSYEQYF. The CDR3 bases are TGTGCCAGCAGCTTTGAGAACTCCTACGAGCAGTACTTC.

V gene TRBV7-9 combines with J gene TRBJ2-3; D is uncertain. The length of the CDR3 is 12 residues. Germline V lookup: CDR1 SEHNR, CDR2 FQNEAQ (reference sequence). Trimming took off 8 bases at V and 3 bases at J, with 9 bases between the two ends. CDR3 loop: CASLGSTDTQYF. In DNA, the CDR3 is TGTGCCAGCCTAGGTTCGACAGATACGCAGTATTTT.

Concerning this clone itself: The sample holds other DNA sequences that translate to the same CDR3. V gene TRBV4-1 combines with J gene TRBJ2-7; no reliable D call. V dropped 1 base and J dropped 3 bases, with 7 bases sitting between them. Germline V CDR1 and CDR2: MGHRA, YSYEKL. This CDR3 spans 13 amino acids. The CDR3 loop is CASSQGPSYEQYF. The DNA of the CDR3 is TGCGCCAGCAGCCAAGGGCCTAGCTACGAGCAGTACTTC.